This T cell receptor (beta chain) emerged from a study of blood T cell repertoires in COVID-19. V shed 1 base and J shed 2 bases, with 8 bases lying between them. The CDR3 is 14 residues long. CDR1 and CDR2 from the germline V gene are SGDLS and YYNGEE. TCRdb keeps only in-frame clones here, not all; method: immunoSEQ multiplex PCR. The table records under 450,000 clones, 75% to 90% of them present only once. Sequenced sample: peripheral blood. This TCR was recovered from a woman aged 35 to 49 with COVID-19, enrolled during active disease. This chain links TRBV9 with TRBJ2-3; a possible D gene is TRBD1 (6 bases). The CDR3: CASSVTGPTDTQYF. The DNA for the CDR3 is TGTGCCAGCAGCGTAACAGGGCCCACAGATACGCAGTATTTT.